This T cell receptor beta chain was recorded in a study of T cells in Graves' hyperthyroidism and ophthalmopathy. Many counts were recorded for this clonotype. The target antigen is unknown. Duration under 3 months, a NOSPECS grade of at least 4, and a Clinical Activity Score of at least 3 characterized the ophthalmopathy patients. Patients showing uncontrolled infection, other autoimmune disease, pregnancy or lactation were ineligible. Fresh peripheral blood, around 9.3 ml of it, supplied the PBMCs. RNA transcripts yielded amplified TCR beta CDR3 regions. First-round RT-PCR of the TCR CDR3 relied on the HTBI primer set. TCRdb used MiXCR to reprocess the multiplex PCR reads, holding one entry per CDR3 protein. The repertoire holds 550,000 to 700,000 distinct CDR3 sequences, with about 15% as singletons. CDR3 length equals 15 residues. The V segment lost 6 bases and the J segment 2 bases; nucleotides outside the gene matches: 12. CDR1 is DFQATT, CDR2 SNEGSKA, per germline (reference sequence).

Study-wide points: In blood, most of the thyroid clonotypes expanded above 0.001 were also present.

J is TRBJ2-5 and V is TRBV20-1; TRBD2 aligns across 7 bases. The sequence was obtained from a woman between 35 and 50 years old with Graves' ophthalmopathy. The sample consisted of blood. The CDR3 DNA is TGCAGTGCCGAACCACCACTAGCGCCGCAAGAGACCCAGTACTTC. Encoded protein: CSAEPPLAPQETQYF.